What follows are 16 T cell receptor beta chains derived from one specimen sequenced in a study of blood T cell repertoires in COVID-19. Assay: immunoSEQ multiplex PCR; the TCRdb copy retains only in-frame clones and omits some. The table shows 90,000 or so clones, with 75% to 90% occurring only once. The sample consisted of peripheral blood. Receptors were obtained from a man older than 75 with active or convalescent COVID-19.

CDR3 in amino acids: CASSLSSGTYEQYF. The DNA of the CDR3 is TGCGCCAGCAGCTTGTCTAGCGGGACCTACGAGCAGTACTTC. The rearrangement uses TRBV5-1 and TRBJ2-7, with 9 nucleotides matching TRBD2. Germline trimming cut 1 base from V and 2 bases from J; bases unmatched to any gene: 1. CDR3 length equals 14 residues. Germline assignment: CDR1 SGHRS and CDR2 YFSETQ. Complete variable domain (other parts from reference TRBV5-1 and TRBJ2-7): KAGVTQTPRYLIKTRGQQVTLSCSPISGHRSVSWYQQTPGQGLQFLFEYFSETQRNKGNFPGRFSGRQFSNSRSEMNVSTLELGDSALYLCASSLSSGTYEQYFGPGTRLTVT.

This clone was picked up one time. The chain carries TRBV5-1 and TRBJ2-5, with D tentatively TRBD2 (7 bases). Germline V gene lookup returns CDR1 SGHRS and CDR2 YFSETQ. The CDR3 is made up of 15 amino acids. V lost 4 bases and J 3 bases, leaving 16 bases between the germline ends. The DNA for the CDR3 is TGCGCCAGCAGCGGTCAGGGGACTACGGAAGAGACCCAGTACTTC. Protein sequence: CASSGQGTTEETQYF.

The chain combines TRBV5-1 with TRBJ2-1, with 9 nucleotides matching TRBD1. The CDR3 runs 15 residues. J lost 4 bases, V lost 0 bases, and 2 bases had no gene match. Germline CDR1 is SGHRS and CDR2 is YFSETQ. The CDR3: CASSLEGTGYNEQFF. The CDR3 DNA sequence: TGCGCCAGCAGCTTGGAAGGGACAGGGTACAATGAGCAGTTCTTC. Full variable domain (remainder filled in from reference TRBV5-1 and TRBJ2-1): KAGVTQTPRYLIKTRGQQVTLSCSPISGHRSVSWYQQTPGQGLQFLFEYFSETQRNKGNFPGRFSGRQFSNSRSEMNVSTLELGDSALYLCASSLEGTGYNEQFFGPGTRLTVL.

CDR3 coding DNA: TGTGCCAGCAGCTTCTCAGGGAAAAATGGCTACACCTTC. The encoded protein is CASSFSGKNGYTF. The chain uses TRBV7-8 and TRBJ1-2, with D tentatively TRBD1 (5 bases). Germline CDR1 SGHVS, CDR2 FQNEAQ. There are 13 residues in the CDR3. Trimming took 3 bases from V and 6 from J, leaving 11 bases between them. Complete variable domain (other parts from reference TRBV7-8 and TRBJ1-2): GAGVSQSPRYKVAKRGQDVALRCDPISGHVSLFWYQQALGQGPEFLTYFQNEAQLDKSGLPSDRFFAERPEGSVSTLKIQRTQQEDSAVYLCASSFSGKNGYTFGSGTRLTVV.

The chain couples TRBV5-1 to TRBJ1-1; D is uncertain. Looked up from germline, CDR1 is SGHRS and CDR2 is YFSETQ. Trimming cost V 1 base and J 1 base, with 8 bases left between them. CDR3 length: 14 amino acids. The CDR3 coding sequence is TGCGCCAGCAGCTTGAAGGGAGGGAACACTGAAGCTTTCTTT. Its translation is CASSLKGGNTEAFF.

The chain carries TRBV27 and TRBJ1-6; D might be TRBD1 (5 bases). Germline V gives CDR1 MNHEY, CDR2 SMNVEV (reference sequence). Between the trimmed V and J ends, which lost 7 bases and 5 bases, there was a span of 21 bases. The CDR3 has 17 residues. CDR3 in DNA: TGTGCCAGCAATACCATCGCCAAGGGGTCTCATAATTCACCCCTCCACTTT. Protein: CASNTIAKGSHNSPLHF.

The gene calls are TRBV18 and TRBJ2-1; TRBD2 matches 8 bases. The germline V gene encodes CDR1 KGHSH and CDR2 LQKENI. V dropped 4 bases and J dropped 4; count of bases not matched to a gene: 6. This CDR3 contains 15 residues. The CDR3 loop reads CASSLGLAEYNEQFF. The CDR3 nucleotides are TGTGCCAGCTCACTCGGACTAGCAGAGTACAATGAGCAGTTCTTC.

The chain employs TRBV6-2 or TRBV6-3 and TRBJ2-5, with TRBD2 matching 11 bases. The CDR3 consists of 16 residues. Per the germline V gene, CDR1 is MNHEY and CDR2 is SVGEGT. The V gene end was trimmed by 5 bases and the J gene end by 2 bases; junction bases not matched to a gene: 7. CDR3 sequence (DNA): TGTGCCAGCAGTACCGGTCTAGCGGGAGGACAAGAGACCCAGTACTTC. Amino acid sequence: CASSTGLAGGQETQYF.

The CDR3 region has the DNA TGTGCCAGCAGTTACTATTACGAGCAGTACTTC. It codes for CASSYYYEQYF. The V and J genes are TRBV28 and TRBJ2-7; no reliable D call. This CDR3 contains 11 residues. V gave up 4 bases and J gave up 4 bases, with 5 bases separating them. CDR1 is MDHEN, CDR2 SYDVKM, per germline.

The CDR3 protein is CASSLIAGGRANVLTF. CDR3 sequence (DNA): TGTGCCAGCAGTCTAATAGCAGGGGGAAGGGCCAACGTCCTGACTTTC. This chain connects TRBV28 to TRBJ2-6; 7 bases are shared with TRBD1. V lost 5 bases, J lost 5 bases, and 9 bases stayed unmatched. The CDR3 runs 16 residues. Germline-derived CDR1 and CDR2 are MDHEN and SYDVKM.

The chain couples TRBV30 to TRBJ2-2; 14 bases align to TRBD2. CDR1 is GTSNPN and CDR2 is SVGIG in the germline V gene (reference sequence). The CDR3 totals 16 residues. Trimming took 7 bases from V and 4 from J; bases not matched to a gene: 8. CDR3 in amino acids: CAYPPGLAGATGELFF. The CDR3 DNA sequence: TGTGCCTACCCACCGGGACTAGCGGGAGCCACCGGGGAGCTGTTTTTT. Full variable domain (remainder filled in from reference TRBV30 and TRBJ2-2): SQTIHQWPATLVQPVGSPLSLECTVEGTSNPNLYWYRQAAGRGLQLLFYSVGIGQISSEVPQNLSASRPQDRQFILSSKKLLLSDSGFYLCAYPPGLAGATGELFFGEGSRLTVL.

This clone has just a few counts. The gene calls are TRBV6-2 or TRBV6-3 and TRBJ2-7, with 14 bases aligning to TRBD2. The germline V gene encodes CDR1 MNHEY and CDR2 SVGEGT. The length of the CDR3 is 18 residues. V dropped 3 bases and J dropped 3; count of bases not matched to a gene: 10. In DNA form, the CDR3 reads TGTGCCAGCAGTTATGGGAGGGGACTAGCGGGAGTTCGCTACGAGCAGTACTTC. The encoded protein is CASSYGRGLAGVRYEQYF.

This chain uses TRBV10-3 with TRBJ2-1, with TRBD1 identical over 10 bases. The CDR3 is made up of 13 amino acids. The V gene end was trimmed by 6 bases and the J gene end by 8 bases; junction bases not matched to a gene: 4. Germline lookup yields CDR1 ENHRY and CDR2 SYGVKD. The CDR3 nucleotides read TGTGCCATCAGCCGGGACAGGGGCGATGAGCAGTTCTTC. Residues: CAISRDRGDEQFF.

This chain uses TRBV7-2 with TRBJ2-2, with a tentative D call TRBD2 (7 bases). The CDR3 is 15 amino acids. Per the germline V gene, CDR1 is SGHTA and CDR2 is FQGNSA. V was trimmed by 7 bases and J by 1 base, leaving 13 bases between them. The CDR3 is CASKGGRGNTGELFF. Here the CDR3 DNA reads TGTGCCAGCAAAGGGGGGAGGGGGAACACCGGGGAGCTGTTTTTT.

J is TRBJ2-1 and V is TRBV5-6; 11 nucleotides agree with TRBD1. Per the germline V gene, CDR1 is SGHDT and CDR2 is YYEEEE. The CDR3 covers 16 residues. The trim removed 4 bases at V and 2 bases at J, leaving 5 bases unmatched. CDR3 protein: CASSDRTGGAYNEQFF. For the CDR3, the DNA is TGTGCCAGCAGCGATCGGACAGGGGGCGCCTACAATGAGCAGTTCTTC.

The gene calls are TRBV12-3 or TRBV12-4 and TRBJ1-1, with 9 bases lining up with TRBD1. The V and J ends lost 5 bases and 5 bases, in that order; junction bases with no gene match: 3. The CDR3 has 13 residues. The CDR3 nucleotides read TGTGCCAGCAGTGGGACAGGGAGGACTGAAGCTTTCTTT. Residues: CASSGTGRTEAFF.